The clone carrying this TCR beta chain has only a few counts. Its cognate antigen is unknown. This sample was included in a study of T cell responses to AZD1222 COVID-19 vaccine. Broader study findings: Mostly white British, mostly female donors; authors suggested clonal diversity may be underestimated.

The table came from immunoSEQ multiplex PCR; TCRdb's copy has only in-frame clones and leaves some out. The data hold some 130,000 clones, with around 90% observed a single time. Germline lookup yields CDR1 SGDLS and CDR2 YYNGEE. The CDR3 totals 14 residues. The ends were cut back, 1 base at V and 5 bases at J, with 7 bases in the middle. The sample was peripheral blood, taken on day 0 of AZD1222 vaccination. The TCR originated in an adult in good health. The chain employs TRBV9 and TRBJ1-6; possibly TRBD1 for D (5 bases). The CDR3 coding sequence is TGTGCCAGCAGCGTACTAGGGGATAATTCACCCCTCCACTTT. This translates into CASSVLGDNSPLHF.